One sample yielded the 5 T cell receptor beta chains listed below, sequenced in a study of T-cell reconstitution after alpha-beta-depleted transplantation in children. Study-wide findings and caveats: The main origin of T-cell counts and diversity one year after transplant was newly produced T cells.

No antigens are known for them. Unique molecular identifiers tagged the TCRbeta library. From the PCR reads, TCRdb called clonotypes with MiXCR, one entry per CDR3 protein. This repertoire shows 330,000 or so distinct CDR3 sequences, nearly 8% found once; its top ten account for about 9.1%. The source material was peripheral blood, sampled 360 days after TCRalphabeta/CD19-depleted stem cell transplant. These receptor sequences come from a female patient aged 2 to 10 who had a stem cell transplant for Fanconi anemia, so the T cells may come from the graft donor.

The chain is built from TRBV23-1 and TRBJ2-4, with 9 nucleotides matching TRBD1. Being an ORF, TRBV23-1 has a function that is uncertain. The CDR3 has 20 amino acids. V lost 3 bases and J lost 3; bases outside the gene matches: 18. CDR3 protein: CASSQAPPGQGVKDKNIQYF. CDR3 nucleotide sequence: TGCGCCAGCAGTCAGGCACCTCCGGGACAGGGAGTGAAAGACAAAAACATTCAGTACTTC.

J is TRBJ2-5 and V is TRBV5-1, with TRBD2 identical over 8 bases. This CDR3 has 16 residues. The V gene end was trimmed by 2 bases and the J gene end by 4 bases; junction bases not matched to a gene: 10. Germline CDR1 and CDR2: SGHRS and YFSETQ. The CDR3 nucleotides are TGCGCCAGCAGCTTCGTTGGGGTAGCGGGGACAGAGACCCAGTACTTC. The encoded protein is CASSFVGVAGTETQYF. The variable domain in full, with the rest retrieved from reference TRBV5-1 and TRBJ2-5, is KAGVTQTPRYLIKTRGQQVTLSCSPISGHRSVSWYQQTPGQGLQFLFEYFSETQRNKGNFPGRFSGRQFSNSRSEMNVSTLELGDSALYLCASSFVGVAGTETQYFGPGTRLLVL.

This clonotype came up many times. V and J are TRBV9 and TRBJ2-2; no definite D call. The CDR3 covers 12 residues. Deletions cut 4 bases from V and 6 bases from J, with 7 bases between. Looked up from germline, CDR1 is SGDLS and CDR2 is YYNGEE. The CDR3 DNA is TGTGCCAGCAGCAACCTAGCCGGGGAGCTGTTTTTT. Residues: CASSNLAGELFF.

In its sample, this clonotype was seen a few times. The chain employs TRBV7-2 and TRBJ2-5; D might be TRBD2 (6 bases). This CDR3 has 15 residues. V lost 5 bases and J lost 5, with 18 bases in between. Germline V lookup: CDR1 SGHTA, CDR2 FQGNSA. The CDR3 region is CASSPRLVWRETQYF. CDR3 coding DNA: TGTGCCAGCAGCCCTCGACTAGTATGGCGGGAGACCCAGTACTTC. The entire variable domain, with the rest obtained from reference TRBV7-2 and TRBJ2-5, is as follows: GAGVSQSPSNKVTEKGKDVELRCDPISGHTALYWYRQSLGQGLEFLIYFQGNSAPDKSGLPSDRFSAERTGGSVSTLTIQRTQQEDSAVYLCASSPRLVWRETQYFGPGTRLLVL.

This clonotype was detected ten times or more. The V gene is TRBV29-1, the J gene TRBJ2-5, with TRBD1 matching 7 bases. Per germline, CDR1 SQVTM and CDR2 ANQGSEA. The CDR3 loop spans 13 amino acids. Unmatched junction bases numbered 4, after V lost 1 base and J lost 5 bases. In nucleotides, the CDR3 is TGCAGCGTTGAAGGCAGGGGGTTGGAGACCCAGTACTTC. Translated: CSVEGRGLETQYF.